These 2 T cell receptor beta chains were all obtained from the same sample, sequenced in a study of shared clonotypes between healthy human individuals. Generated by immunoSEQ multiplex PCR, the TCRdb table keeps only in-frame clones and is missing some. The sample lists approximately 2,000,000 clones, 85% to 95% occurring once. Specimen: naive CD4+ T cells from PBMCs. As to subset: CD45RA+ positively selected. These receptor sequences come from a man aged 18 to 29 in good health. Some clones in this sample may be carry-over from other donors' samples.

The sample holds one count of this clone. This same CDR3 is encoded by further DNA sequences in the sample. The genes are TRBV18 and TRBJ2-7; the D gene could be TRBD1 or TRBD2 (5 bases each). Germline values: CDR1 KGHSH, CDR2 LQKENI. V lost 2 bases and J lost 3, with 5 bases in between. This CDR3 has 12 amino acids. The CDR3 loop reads CASSPGGYEQYF. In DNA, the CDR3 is TGTGCCAGCTCACCAGGGGGCTACGAGCAGTACTTC.

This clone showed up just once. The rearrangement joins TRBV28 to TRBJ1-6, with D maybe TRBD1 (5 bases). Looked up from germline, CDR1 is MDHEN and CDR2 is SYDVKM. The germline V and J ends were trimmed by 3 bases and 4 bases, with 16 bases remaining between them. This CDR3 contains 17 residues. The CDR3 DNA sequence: TGTGCCAGCAGTTTTCCAGTCGACAGAGATTATAATTCACCCCTCCACTTT. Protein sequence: CASSFPVDRDYNSPLHF. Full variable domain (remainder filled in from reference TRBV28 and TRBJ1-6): DVKVTQSSRYLVKRTGEKVFLECVQDMDHENMFWYRQDPGLGLRLIYFSYDVKMKEKGDIPEGYSVSREKKERFSLILESASTNQTSMYLCASSFPVDRDYNSPLHFGNGTRLTVT.